This section outlines one TCR beta chain sequence together with its context. The entry originates in a study of shared clonotypes between healthy human individuals. Study summary: Each donor had three CD4 naive, three CD4 memory, two CD8 naive and one CD8 memory plate.

The method was immunoSEQ multiplex PCR; TCRdb's version includes in-frame clones alone and lacks a portion of them. The sample records roughly 1.4 million clones, roughly 98.5% being singletons. Sample: naive CD4+ T cells sorted from blood. Subset meaning: CD45RA+ positively selected. The receptor comes from a man aged 25 to 40 in good health.

The CDR3 spells CASSPMGAGEQFF. In nucleotides, the CDR3 is TGTGCCAGCTCACCAATGGGAGCGGGTGAGCAGTTCTTC. The chain couples TRBV18 to TRBJ2-1, with TRBD2 as a possible D gene (6 bases). This CDR3 comprises 13 residues. Germline values: CDR1 KGHSH, CDR2 LQKENI. Trimming took off 2 bases at V and 9 bases at J, with 11 bases between the two ends.